This T cell receptor beta chain derives from a study of identical twins. TCRdb redid the calling of the 5' RACE reads with MiXCR, one entry per CDR3 protein. This sample has about 720,000 distinct CDR3 sequences; over 8.5% occur once, and the top ten carry 0.75% to 1%. The CDR3 is 16 amino acids. Germline CDR1 and CDR2: SGHRS and YFSETQ. Trimming shortened V by 4 bases and J by 2 bases, and 19 bases separated the two germline ends. This clonotype was observed a handful of times. As yet, its antigen is unknown. Study outcomes and limitations: Models underestimated out-of-frame TCR alpha sharing in monozygotic twins. Memory repertoires lacked the insertion deficit that abundant cord blood beta clonotypes showed.

This sample was also put to use in a study of yellow fever vaccine responses in identical twins.

Sequences were obtained from PBMCs. The rearrangement links TRBV5-1 to TRBJ2-7; TRBD2 is a possible D gene (6 bases). The TCR originated in a woman aged 18-29 years in good health. The CDR3 here is CASSLNTGTQTYEQYF. In nucleotides, the CDR3 is TGCGCCAGCAGCCTAAATACCGGGACTCAAACCTACGAGCAGTACTTC.